Following are 18 T cell receptor beta chains from one sample sequenced in a study of immune cell composition in non-small cell lung cancer. The normal lung sample lay at least 3 cm, and maximally far, from the tumour. The data were produced by immunoSEQ multiplex PCR, yet TCRdb's version contains in-frame clones alone and is incomplete. The sample shows approximately 3,800 clones, about three quarters of them seen only once. Sequences were obtained from non-adjacent lung tissue. Receptors originate from a human donor with non-small cell lung cancer.

V and J are TRBV27 and TRBJ1-1, with D perhaps matching TRBD1 (6 bases). The germline CDR1 and CDR2 sequences are MNHEY and SMNVEV (reference sequence). V dropped 5 bases and J dropped 1 base, with 14 bases sitting between them. This CDR3 is 15 amino acids long. CDR3 nucleotides: TGTGCCAGCAGTGAGGACAGTCGGAGGAACACTGAAGCTTTCTTT. Its protein product is CASSEDSRRNTEAFF.

This rearrangement joins TRBV5-5 to TRBJ2-7, with D possibly TRBD2 on 6 matching bases. V was cut by 5 bases and J by 4 bases, with 16 bases left in between. In germline, CDR1 is SGHKS, CDR2 YYEKEE (reference sequence). This CDR3 region has 14 residues. The CDR3 here is CASRELGDSYEQYF. Written as DNA, the CDR3 is TGTGCCAGCAGGGAACTGGGGGACTCGTACGAGCAGTACTTC.

This clone is large (0.1 to 1%) by share. The chain recombines TRBV28 with TRBJ2-1, with 11 nucleotides matching TRBD2. CDR1 is MDHEN and CDR2 is SYDVKM in the germline V gene. The CDR3 consists of 20 residues. V shed 5 bases and J 0 bases; nucleotides not matched to a gene: 15. The CDR3 DNA sequence: TGTGCCAGCAGTGTGAGTTTTAGCGGGAGGGAACTGAGCTCCTACAATGAGCAGTTCTTC. This gives the protein CASSVSFSGRELSSYNEQFF.

Concerning this clone: The sample carries other DNA sequences with the same CDR3. This sequence joins TRBV7-8 and TRBJ2-3, with D unresolved. Germline assignment: CDR1 SGHVS and CDR2 FQNEAQ. The CDR3 is made up of 14 amino acids. V was shortened by 3 bases and J by 2 bases, with 9 bases between the two germline ends. The CDR3 here is CASSFGTPTDTQYF. In DNA form, the CDR3 reads TGTGCCAGCAGCTTTGGCACTCCCACAGATACGCAGTATTTT.

CDR3 DNA sequence: TGTGCCACCAGCAGCCTTCAAGGCAGTCTAGCAGCCAAAAACATTCAGTACTTC. Translation: CATSSLQGSLAAKNIQYF. V is TRBV15 and J is TRBJ2-4; TRBD2 is a possible D gene (5 bases). The germline V and J ends were trimmed by 3 bases and 0 bases, with 18 bases remaining between them. The germline V gene has CDR1 LNHNV and CDR2 YYDKDF (reference sequence). This CDR3 has 18 amino acids.

The rearrangement joins TRBV5-1 to TRBJ1-1; perhaps TRBD1 as D (6 bases). CDR3 length: 13 residues. CDR1 is SGHRS, CDR2 YFSETQ, per germline. V was pared by 6 bases and J by 2 bases, with 11 bases between. CDR3 sequence (DNA): TGCGCCAGCAAAGGGGGACCCAACACTGAAGCTTTCTTT. Its translation: CASKGGPNTEAFF.

This clone rates as large. The sample holds other DNA sequences that translate to the same CDR3. This chain connects TRBV5-6 to TRBJ1-4, with D uncertain. The CDR3 contains 13 residues. Germline CDR1 is SGHDT and CDR2 is YYEEEE. Trimming removed 0 bases from V and 6 bases from J, with 6 bases in between. CDR3 protein: CASSLVRDEKLFF. The CDR3 nucleotides are TGTGCCAGCAGCTTGGTAAGGGATGAAAAACTGTTTTTT.

This rearrangement joins TRBV19 to TRBJ2-1; 10 positions match TRBD2. From germline, CDR1 is LNHDA and CDR2 SQIVND (reference sequence). V dropped 4 bases and J dropped 7; count of bases not matched to a gene: 7. The CDR3 covers 15 residues. For the CDR3, the DNA is TGTGCCAGTAGTACGCCGGGACTAGCGAGGAATGAGCAGTTCTTC. Its protein product is CASSTPGLARNEQFF.

The chain employs TRBV9 and TRBJ2-1; the D is unclear. The CDR3 is made up of 15 amino acids. In germline, CDR1 is SGDLS, CDR2 YYNGEE. V gave up 1 base and J gave up 0 bases, with 8 bases separating them. The CDR3 DNA is TGTGCCAGCAGCGTAAAGGTGAGCTCCTACAATGAGCAGTTCTTC. Amino acids: CASSVKVSSYNEQFF.

The chain recombines TRBV9 with TRBJ2-5; 8 nucleotides match TRBD2. Per the germline V gene, CDR1 is SGDLS and CDR2 is YYNGEE. The CDR3 has 15 residues. J lost 5 bases, V lost 0 bases, and 6 bases had no gene match. CDR3 sequence: CASSVGGTSGETQYF. CDR3 in DNA: TGTGCCAGCAGCGTAGGTGGGACTAGTGGGGAGACCCAGTACTTC.

The rearrangement uses TRBV6-5 and TRBJ2-1; D might be TRBD2 (6 bases). Trimming pared 0 bases from V and 0 bases from J, leaving 9 bases between. Germline CDR1 reads MNHEY; CDR2 reads SVGAGI. The CDR3 length is 16 residues. In DNA form, the CDR3 reads TGTGCCAGCAGTTACTCTGCGGGGAACTCCTACAATGAGCAGTTCTTC. This sequence encodes CASSYSAGNSYNEQFF.

V gene TRBV9 combines with J gene TRBJ2-7, with TRBD2 matching over 11 bases. The CDR3 contains 15 residues. Germline assignment: CDR1 SGDLS and CDR2 YYNGEE. Trimming removed 4 bases from V and 6 bases from J; junction bases left unmatched: 9. The CDR3 sequence: CASSRTSGLSGEQYF. DNA for the CDR3: TGTGCCAGCAGCCGGACTAGCGGGCTCTCGGGCGAGCAGTACTTC.

CDR3 DNA: TGCGCCAGCAGCTTGTTAGCGGGAGGGAACACCGGGGAGCTGTTTTTT. Its protein product is CASSLLAGGNTGELFF. The genes are TRBV5-1 and TRBJ2-2; TRBD2 agrees at 10 bases. The germline CDR1 and CDR2 sequences are SGHRS and YFSETQ. The CDR3 consists of 16 residues. V gave up 1 base and J gave up 1 base; unmatched junction bases: 1.

The chain carries TRBV4-3 and TRBJ2-7; TRBD2 agrees at 8 bases. The CDR3 totals 20 residues. V trimming: 0 bases; J trimming: 0 bases; junction bases outside the gene matches: 16. CDR1 and CDR2 (germline): LGHNA, YSLEER. The CDR3: CASSQDGGPTGGHLSYEQYF. The CDR3 nucleotides are TGCGCCAGCAGCCAAGATGGGGGGCCAACGGGAGGGCACCTCTCCTACGAGCAGTACTTC.

The genes are TRBV5-1 and TRBJ2-1, with TRBD2 matching 9 bases. In germline, CDR1 is SGHRS, CDR2 YFSETQ. V dropped 4 bases and J dropped 3; count of bases not matched to a gene: 14. The CDR3 runs 18 residues. CDR3 nucleotide sequence: TGCGCCAGCAGCGCGACCCAGTCCGGGACTAGCATCTACAATGAGCAGTTCTTC. This gives the protein CASSATQSGTSIYNEQFF. The full variable domain, its missing parts supplied by reference TRBV5-1 and TRBJ2-1, is KAGVTQTPRYLIKTRGQQVTLSCSPISGHRSVSWYQQTPGQGLQFLFEYFSETQRNKGNFPGRFSGRQFSNSRSEMNVSTLELGDSALYLCASSATQSGTSIYNEQFFGPGTRLTVL.

The V gene is TRBV29-1, the J gene TRBJ2-3, with TRBD2 matching over 10 bases. Germline loops: CDR1 SQVTM, CDR2 ANQGSEA. This CDR3 region has 14 residues. J was trimmed by 7 bases and V by 6 bases; bases with no gene match: 10. The CDR3 sequence is CSVPSGSNANTQYF. CDR3 DNA: TGCAGCGTACCTAGCGGGAGTAACGCAAATACGCAGTATTTT.

Comment on this clone: A junction boundary mismatches the germline segment, possibly from a read error. The chain has TRBV11-3 and TRBJ2-7; D ambiguous. This CDR3 contains 11 residues. Germline CDR1 is SGHNT and CDR2 is YENEEA. CDR3 nucleotides: TGTGCCAGCAGGATCGGGTCTGTTATGGGGTTC. It yields the protein CASRIGSVMGF.

The chain joins TRBV15 to TRBJ2-5, with TRBD2 matching over 10 bases. From germline, CDR1 is LNHNV and CDR2 YYDKDF (reference sequence). V shed 5 bases and J 4 bases; nucleotides not matched to a gene: 10. The CDR3 has 16 amino acids. The CDR3 DNA reads as TGTGCCACCAGCGGCCGCGGCCAGCGGGGGGGAGAGACCCAGTACTTC. Amino acids: CATSGRGQRGGETQYF.